Presented here are 27 T cell receptor beta chains from one specimen sequenced in a study of blood T cells in healthy people across ages. A sample-barcoded 5' primer and a J-beta primer mix were used in a second PCR of about 7 to 12 cycles. Using its own MiXCR run on the 5' RACE reads, TCRdb lists one record per CDR3 protein. Of 1.5 million to 2 million distinct CDR3 sequences listed, about 49% are singletons. Sequencing was carried out using blood. The receptors come from a woman in her thirties or forties in good health.

This clonotype was counted between two and nine times. The chain couples TRBV29-1 to TRBJ1-2; D call uncertain. Trimming left V 7 bases short and J 3 bases short, with 15 bases between. The CDR3 is 13 residues long. Germline assignment: CDR1 SQVTM and CDR2 ANQGSEA. In DNA form, the CDR3 reads TGCAGCGCTACCCCAGACGGATACTATGGCTACACCTTC. This codes for CSATPDGYYGYTF.

J is TRBJ2-3 and V is TRBV6-5; D gene uncertain. V lost 8 bases and J lost 3, with 12 bases in between. CDR3 length: 13 amino acids. CDR1 and CDR2 from the germline V gene are MNHEY and SVGAGI. This chain's CDR3 is CASRETNTDTQYF. The CDR3 DNA reads as TGTGCCAGCCGAGAGACCAATACAGATACGCAGTATTTT.

This clonotype was seen once. The V call is TRBV20-1, the J call TRBJ2-3; 9 nucleotides line up with TRBD2. This CDR3 is built from 16 residues. Trimming cost V 6 bases and J 0 bases; bases outside gene matches: 10. Germline-derived CDR1 and CDR2 are DFQATT and SNEGSKA (reference sequence). The CDR3 DNA follows: TGCAGTGCCGAGCAGCTTAGCGGGGGTAGCACAGATACGCAGTATTTT. Its translation is CSAEQLSGGSTDTQYF.

The J gene is TRBJ2-1, the V gene TRBV9; 8 bases fit TRBD2. Germline assignment: CDR1 SGDLS and CDR2 YYNGEE. V lost 0 bases to trimming and J lost 9 bases; unmatched junction nucleotides: 8. CDR3 length: 15 residues. The CDR3 bases are TGTGCCAGCAGCGTAGATACGGGGGGGCCTTTTGAGCAGTTCTTC. This translates into CASSVDTGGPFEQFF.

V usage is TRBV11-2 and J usage is TRBJ2-5; 13 nucleotides agree with TRBD2. Germline V CDR1 and CDR2: SGHAT, FQNNGV. Germline trimming cut 5 bases from V and 5 bases from J; bases unmatched to any gene: 11. The CDR3 is 17 amino acids. CDR3 residues: CASSQLLAGGPLETQYF. The CDR3 nucleotides read TGTGCCAGCAGCCAATTACTAGCGGGGGGGCCTCTGGAGACCCAGTACTTC.

Points on this clonotype: At one end the junction does not follow the germline gene, possibly because of a read error. The rearrangement links TRBV7-7 to TRBJ2-1, with D unclear. The germline V gene has CDR1 SSHAT and CDR2 FNYEAQ (reference sequence). This CDR3 spans 15 amino acids. CDR3 amino acids: CASSPTAVGYNEQFF. CDR3 DNA: TGTGCTAGCAGCCCCACGGCGGTCGGATACAATGAGCAGTTCTTC.

This clonotype was detected once. J is TRBJ1-1 and V is TRBV15; possibly TRBD1 for D (5 bases). There are 15 residues in the CDR3. Germline loops: CDR1 LNHNV, CDR2 YYDKDF (reference sequence). The V end lost 6 bases, the J end lost 0 bases, and 14 bases lay between the germline ends. The CDR3 reads CATSKMGVLNTEAFF. CDR3 DNA: TGTGCCACCAGTAAGATGGGGGTTTTGAACACTGAAGCTTTCTTT.

In this sample, this clonotype turned up many times. J is TRBJ2-5 and V is TRBV4-3; D is unresolved. Germline CDR1 is LGHNA and CDR2 is YSLEER. Trimming left V 1 base short and J 2 bases short, with 5 bases between. The CDR3 is 13 residues long. CDR3 bases: TGCGCCAGCAGCCAAGGCGCTCAAGAGACCCAGTACTTC. The encoded protein is CASSQGAQETQYF.

This sequence joins TRBV7-2 and TRBJ1-5; possible D gene TRBD1, 5 bases. The V and J ends lost 0 bases and 4 bases respectively, with 13 bases between them. Germline CDR1 SGHTA, CDR2 FQGNSA. The CDR3 totals 16 residues. The CDR3 DNA is TGTGCCAGCAGCTTAGCCGCAGGGTGGGGGAATCAGCCCCAGCATTTT. Its protein is CASSLAAGWGNQPQHF. The whole variable domain, filled in from reference TRBV7-2 and TRBJ1-5, reads GAGVSQSPSNKVTEKGKDVELRCDPISGHTALYWYRQSLGQGLEFLIYFQGNSAPDKSGLPSDRFSAERTGGSVSTLTIQRTQQEDSAVYLCASSLAAGWGNQPQHFGDGTRLSIL.

This clonotype was counted between two and nine times. This sequence joins TRBV29-1 and TRBJ1-1, with 7 bases that match TRBD1. The CDR3 is 12 residues long. The junction had 5 bases not matched to a gene; V was cut back by 7 bases and J by 3 bases. Germline V CDR1 and CDR2: SQVTM, ANQGSEA. This chain's CDR3 is CSGQTGYTEAFF. The CDR3 bases are TGCAGCGGCCAGACAGGGTACACTGAAGCTTTCTTT.

The J gene is TRBJ2-5, the V gene TRBV13, with D perhaps TRBD1 (5 bases). The end of the DNA aligns better with TRBJ2-7, so the J call may be wrong. CDR3 length: 13 amino acids. Germline loops: CDR1 PRHDT, CDR2 FYEKMQ (reference sequence). The CDR3 DNA follows: TGTGCCAGCAGCACTCGGACAAACTACGAGCAGTACTTC. The encoded protein is CASSTRTNYEQYF.

The chain combines TRBV2 with TRBJ2-5; a weak D match, TRBD1 (7 bases). This CDR3 spans 18 amino acids. Germline loops: CDR1 SNHLY, CDR2 FYNNEI. Deletions cut 4 bases from V and 7 bases from J, with 28 bases between. CDR3 sequence (DNA): TGTGCCAGCAGTGGGGAAGGGGGGTGGGACAGCCGATCGTGGACCCAGTACTTC. Its translation is CASSGEGGWDSRSWTQYF.

This clonotype was detected only a few times. The chain couples TRBV5-1 to TRBJ2-1; D perhaps matches TRBD2 (7 bases). V lost 1 base, J lost 8 bases, and 13 bases lay in between. The CDR3 is 14 residues long. Germline V CDR1 and CDR2: SGHRS, YFSETQ. In DNA, the CDR3 is TGCGCCAGCAGCTTGCTGGGGGCGGGAGATGAGCAGTTCTTC. Its protein product is CASSLLGAGDEQFF.

The rearrangement uses TRBV7-2 and TRBJ2-1, with a possible D match to TRBD2 (5 bases). The CDR3 consists of 17 residues. The V gene lost 0 bases and the J gene lost 4 bases, with 16 bases spanning the gap. CDR1 and CDR2 (germline): SGHTA, FQGNSA. The CDR3 is CASSLANLGGRYNEQFF. The CDR3, as DNA: TGTGCCAGCAGCTTAGCGAATCTAGGCGGGCGTTACAATGAGCAGTTCTTC.

V usage is TRBV4-1 and J usage is TRBJ2-4; 7 bases line up with TRBD2. Per germline, CDR1 MGHRA and CDR2 YSYEKL. The junction had 18 bases not matched to a gene; V was cut back by 0 bases and J by 13 bases. The CDR3 runs to 17 residues. CDR3 sequence (DNA): TGCGCCAGCAGCCAAGATGGCAGCGGGGTCCCCTACAATGAGCAGTACTTC. Translated: CASSQDGSGVPYNEQYF.

V usage is TRBV28 and J usage is TRBJ2-5; D is unclear. V shed 3 bases and J shed 5 bases, with 13 bases lying between them. Germline CDR1 is MDHEN and CDR2 is SYDVKM. This CDR3 has 14 residues. The CDR3 DNA follows: TGTGCCAGCAGTTTCGTCGGTGCCGTGGAGACCCAGTACTTC. Protein product: CASSFVGAVETQYF.

This rearrangement joins TRBV12-3 or TRBV12-4 to TRBJ2-5, with 10 nucleotides matching TRBD1. V gave up 1 base and J gave up 5 bases; unmatched junction bases: 4. This CDR3 has 15 residues. CDR3 loop: CASSLETGGLETQYF. The DNA for the CDR3 is TGTGCCAGCAGTTTAGAGACAGGGGGCTTGGAGACCCAGTACTTC.

This clonotype has only a few counts. The chain carries TRBV20-1 and TRBJ2-5; D perhaps matches TRBD1 (5 bases). V lost 1 base, J lost 5 bases, and 14 bases lay in between. CDR3 length equals 14 residues. Germline CDR1 and CDR2: DFQATT and SNEGSKA (reference sequence). CDR3 nucleotides: TGCAGTGCTAGAGGGCGGACACGGGTGGAGACCCAGTACTTC. Translated: CSARGRTRVETQYF.

This chain joins TRBV6-1 and TRBJ1-2; perhaps TRBD1 as D (6 bases). Germline assignment: CDR1 MNHNS and CDR2 SASEGT. The CDR3 consists of 18 residues. V lost 6 bases to trimming and J lost 4 bases, with 27 bases between them. The CDR3 nucleotides are TGTGCCAGCAGCCCTCTGACGGGGGGCGTATTCACGGGCTATGGCTACACCTTC. Its translation is CASSPLTGGVFTGYGYTF.

The genes are TRBV10-3 and TRBJ1-2, with 10 positions matching TRBD1. CDR3 length: 16 residues. Germline CDR1 reads ENHRY; CDR2 reads SYGVKD. V shed 4 bases, J shed 2 bases, and the junction held 7 bases outside the gene matches. The CDR3 region is CAISAAGTGANYGYTF. The CDR3 coding sequence is TGTGCCATCAGTGCCGCCGGGACAGGGGCCAACTATGGCTACACCTTC.

J is TRBJ2-7 and V is TRBV12-3 or TRBV12-4; 8 bases fit TRBD1. The CDR3 is made up of 16 amino acids. Unmatched junction bases numbered 12, after V lost 7 bases and J lost 1 base. CDR3 sequence reads: CASTPGTGTGSYEQYF. CDR3 coding DNA: TGTGCCAGCACCCCGGGGACCGGGACAGGATCCTACGAGCAGTACTTC.

The chain recombines TRBV28 with TRBJ2-4, with 7 bases aligning to TRBD1. Gene TRBJ2-7 matches the end of the DNA better, so the J call may be wrong. The CDR3 extends over 15 amino acids. Germline V CDR1 and CDR2: MDHEN, SYDVKM. This CDR3 reads CASSLLGTAAYEQYF. DNA of the CDR3: TGTGCCAGCAGTTTATTGGGGACAGCGGCCTACGAGCAGTACTTC.

The V and J genes are TRBV29-1 and TRBJ1-4, with D possibly being TRBD1 (5 bases). Germline values: CDR1 SQVTM, CDR2 ANQGSEA. CDR3 length: 15 amino acids. V lost 4 bases to trimming and J lost 4 bases, with 16 bases between them. In DNA form, the CDR3 reads TGCAGCGTTGTGGGTGAGGGGAAAAATAATGAAAAACTGTTTTTT. It is translated as CSVVGEGKNNEKLFF. Full variable domain (rest looked up from reference TRBV29-1 and TRBJ1-4): SAVISQKPSRDICQRGTSLTIQCQVDSQVTMMFWYRQQPGQSLTLIATANQGSEATYESGFVIDKFPISRPNLTFSTLTVSNMSPEDSSIYLCSVVGEGKNNEKLFFGSGTQLSVL.

The chain uses TRBV29-1 and TRBJ1-2; 11 positions match TRBD1. The CDR3 spans 13 residues. J lost 3 bases, V lost 8 bases, and 5 bases had no gene match. Per the germline V gene, CDR1 is SQVTM and CDR2 is ANQGSEA. The CDR3 coding sequence is TGCAGCACGGGGACAGGGGGTGACTATGGCTACACCTTC. This gives the protein CSTGTGGDYGYTF. The variable domain in full, with the rest retrieved from reference TRBV29-1 and TRBJ1-2, is SAVISQKPSRDICQRGTSLTIQCQVDSQVTMMFWYRQQPGQSLTLIATANQGSEATYESGFVIDKFPISRPNLTFSTLTVSNMSPEDSSIYLCSTGTGGDYGYTFGSGTRLTVV.

This clonotype has a single count. J is TRBJ2-1 and V is TRBV7-8; no firm D call. V lost 4 bases and J 6 bases, leaving 16 bases between the germline ends. The CDR3 consists of 15 residues. Germline lookup yields CDR1 SGHVS and CDR2 FQNEAQ. The DNA of the CDR3 is TGTGCCAGCAGCTCATTCCTAGGTGTAGGCAATGAGCAGTTCTTC. Translation gives CASSSFLGVGNEQFF.

V is TRBV15 and J is TRBJ1-1; D is perhaps TRBD1 (5 bases). This CDR3 has 14 amino acids. Trimming took off 5 bases at V and 1 base at J, with 11 bases between the two ends. CDR1 is LNHNV, CDR2 YYDKDF, per germline (reference sequence). The CDR3 DNA is TGTGCCACCAGCTGGATACAGGAGAACACTGAAGCTTTCTTT. Its protein product is CATSWIQENTEAFF.

This clonotype was counted only a few times. This chain uses TRBV4-1 with TRBJ2-1; 11 bases map to TRBD1. V lost 5 bases, J lost 8 bases, and 8 bases stayed unmatched. Germline V gene lookup returns CDR1 MGHRA and CDR2 YSYEKL. The CDR3 has 15 residues. The DNA of the CDR3 is TGCGCCAGCAGCAAAGGACAGGGGGCTGTATATGAGCAGTTCTTC. This translates into CASSKGQGAVYEQFF.